Reported below is one T cell receptor (beta chain). The sample belongs to a study of cytomegalovirus exposure and HLA in healthy donors. It was with 60 Vbeta and 13 Jbeta primers that the PCR ran. Assay: immunoSEQ multiplex PCR; the TCRdb copy retains only in-frame clones and omits some. The table shows 95,000 to 100,000 clones, with more than 70% occurring only once. The CDR3 covers 16 residues. The ends were cut back, 6 bases at V and 0 bases at J, with 12 bases in the middle. CDR1 MGHRA and CDR2 YSYEKL come from the germline V gene. Sequencing was done on a sample of PBMCs. This TCR was recovered from a man aged 25 to 45 in good health and CMV-seronegative. The chain is built from TRBV4-1 and TRBJ2-6; D might be TRBD2 (5 bases). CDR3 DNA: TGCGCCAGCAGAAGAGGGTCACCCTCTGGGGCCAACGTCCTGACTTTC. The encoded protein is CASRRGSPSGANVLTF.